What follows describes a single TCR beta chain. The CDR3 is 14 residues long. V lost 5 bases, J lost 5 bases, and 5 bases stayed unmatched. The germline V gene encodes CDR1 SGHVS and CDR2 FNYEAQ. This record belongs to a study of shared T cell receptors in the human thymus. Sequencing was performed with immunoSEQ multiplex PCR; in TCRdb, only in-frame clones are kept and a portion is missing. The sample includes around 68,000 clones, around 96% of them seen just once. The TCR was taken from a human donor. The chain has TRBV7-6 and TRBJ2-3; 9 bases agree with TRBD2. Sequencing was carried out using thymocytes. CDR3 residues: CASSRGLAKDTQYF. CDR3 sequence (DNA): TGTGCCAGCAGCAGGGGACTAGCAAAAGATACGCAGTATTTT.